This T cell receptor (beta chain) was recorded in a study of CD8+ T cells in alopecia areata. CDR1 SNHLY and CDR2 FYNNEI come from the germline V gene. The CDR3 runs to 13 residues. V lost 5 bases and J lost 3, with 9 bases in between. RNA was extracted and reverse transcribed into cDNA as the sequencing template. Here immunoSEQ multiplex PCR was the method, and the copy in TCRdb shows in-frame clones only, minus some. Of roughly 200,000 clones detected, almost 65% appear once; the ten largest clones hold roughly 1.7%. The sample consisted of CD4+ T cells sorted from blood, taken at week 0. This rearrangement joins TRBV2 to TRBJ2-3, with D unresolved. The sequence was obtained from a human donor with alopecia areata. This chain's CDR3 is CASSIGRTDTQYF. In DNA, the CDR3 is TGTGCCAGCAGTATAGGACGGACAGATACGCAGTATTTT.